In this sample, the clone carrying this T cell receptor (beta chain) turned up many times. Antigen: not known. This sample is part of a study of shared clonotypes between healthy human individuals. The study's findings and limits: Collection of samples was limited to blood; tissue repertoires likely differ.

In the original processing: From ImmunoSEQ came sequences covering only the junction and carrying no quality scores, so filtering differed. Only in-frame clones appear in the TCRdb table, and some are missing; sequencing was by immunoSEQ multiplex PCR. The V and J calls and clone size come from that table; D and trimming were worked out from the DNA. The sample has about 980,000 clones, 70% to 85% seen once. The sequence was obtained from a young man in good health. Source material: memory CD4+ T cells sorted from blood. Stated subset: CD45RA-negative fraction.

The CDR3 reads CAWGGLPEAFF. The CDR3, as DNA: TGTGCCTGGGGGGGGTTGCCTGAAGCTTTCTTT. The V and J genes are TRBV30 and TRBJ1-1, with D possibly TRBD1 on 5 matching bases. CDR3 length: 11 amino acids. Germline V gives CDR1 GTSNPN, CDR2 SVGIG (reference sequence). The V end lost 5 bases, the J end lost 6 bases, and 10 bases lay between the germline ends.